Described below is a single T cell receptor beta chain sequence and its context. Its antigen remains undetermined. Base-call qualities are not available, and no considerably larger clone is one nucleotide away. The record originates from a study of blood T cells in healthy people across ages (dated by TCRdb to 2013 to 2016). Looking at the study overall: In model experiments, template switching captured roughly one uniquely barcoded TCR beta cDNA molecule for every two T cells. Using deep sequencing normalized with unique cDNA molecular identifiers, the study measured how TCR beta repertoire diversity changes with age. Donors were grouped into four age groups: young (average 16 years), middle-aged (less than 40), aged (62) and long-lived (about 89). To avoid experimental bias, donors of different ages were spread randomly across the sequencing lanes. For two donors (one aged 18 to 30 and one aged 80 or older), the study analyzed two additional independent replicas of 1 million unique cDNA reads from the same blood draw. The paper's findings and limits, for the study overall: Estimates of total diversity from one million sequenced T cells were regarded as lower bounds and underestimates. Donor CMV infection status was unknown, potentially confounding age-related changes in expanded clonotypes. Compared with the aged group, the long-lived group had more naive CD4+ T cells, fewer expanded clones and increased TCR diversity, suggesting age selection. There was a strong correlation between observed TCR beta diversity and the percentage of naive T cells measured by flow cytometry. As age increased, observed TCR beta diversity per million T cells dropped in a roughly linear way, and a significant reduction was already evident by age approximately 40. Bulk unsorted PBMC profiling prevented conclusive comparison of naive and antigen-experienced compartments.

The receptor library was made with 5' RACE. Reads for this sample came from an Illumina HiSeq 2500. The second PCR ran for roughly 7 to 12 cycles and used a J-beta primer mix along with a sample-barcoded 5' primer. Each TCR beta cDNA molecule received a unique molecular identifier from a template-switch 5' adaptor carrying 12 random nucleotides. Each sample yielded at least 2.5 million CDR3-containing paired-end reads. First-strand cDNA synthesis was performed from all RNA using the Mint cDNA synthesis kit, with priming by a TRBC-specific oligonucleotide. Following uracil-DNA glycosylase treatment, a first 18-cycle PCR with universal primers M1SS and BC2_uni_R was performed on all cDNA. Turning to the authors' computational methods: For normalization, 1 million high-quality reads were randomly selected from each sample, with every read carrying a distinct molecular identifier. Reads sharing molecular identifiers were discarded rather than binned into consensus sequences. CDR3 identification, clonotype clustering and error correction used MiTCR with a Q25 quality threshold and the strictest error-elimination algorithm. A nonparametric unseen species model with Euler transformation was used to estimate lower-bound total TCR beta diversity. TCRdb applied fastp at Q25 and MiXCR to the public reads, then kept only in-frame beta chains. Each CDR3 protein gets just one entry, which takes the most common genes and DNA from the rows behind it. These V and J calls are TCRdb output, not the study's own analysis. A total of about 400,000 distinct CDR3 sequences appear in this sample, more than 45% of them only once. The leading ten clones occupy under 65% of the sample.

V is cut back by 5 bases and J by 0 bases, with 4 bases in the junction unmatched. The CDR3 measures 16 amino acids from cysteine to phenylalanine. This entry keeps only the CDR3 DNA: 48 bases, framed from base 1. CDR1 and CDR2 are read off the germline V gene (reference sequence) as LNHNV and YYDKDF. The donors were around 39 Caucasian individuals from Russia, aged roughly 6 to 100 years, who were systemically healthy. Each donor gave roughly 9.5 milliliters of peripheral blood, collected into EDTA-treated Vacutainer tubes. PBMCs were isolated by Ficoll-Paque density-gradient centrifugation, with at least 6.5 million obtained per sample. Trizol reagent was used to extract total RNA from the PBMCs, yielding at least 6 micrograms per sample. For every donor, an aliquot of PBMCs went through flow cytometry to measure the percentages of naive CD45RAhigh/CD27high T cells.

Sequencing input: blood. The chain was built from TRBV15 and TRBJ2-5; 12 central nucleotides agree with TRBD2. The receptor's source is a man in his sixties in good health. The bases are TGTGCCACCAGCGGTTGGACTAGCGGGAACCAAGAGACCCAGTACTTC. The resulting protein is CATSGWTSGNQETQYF.